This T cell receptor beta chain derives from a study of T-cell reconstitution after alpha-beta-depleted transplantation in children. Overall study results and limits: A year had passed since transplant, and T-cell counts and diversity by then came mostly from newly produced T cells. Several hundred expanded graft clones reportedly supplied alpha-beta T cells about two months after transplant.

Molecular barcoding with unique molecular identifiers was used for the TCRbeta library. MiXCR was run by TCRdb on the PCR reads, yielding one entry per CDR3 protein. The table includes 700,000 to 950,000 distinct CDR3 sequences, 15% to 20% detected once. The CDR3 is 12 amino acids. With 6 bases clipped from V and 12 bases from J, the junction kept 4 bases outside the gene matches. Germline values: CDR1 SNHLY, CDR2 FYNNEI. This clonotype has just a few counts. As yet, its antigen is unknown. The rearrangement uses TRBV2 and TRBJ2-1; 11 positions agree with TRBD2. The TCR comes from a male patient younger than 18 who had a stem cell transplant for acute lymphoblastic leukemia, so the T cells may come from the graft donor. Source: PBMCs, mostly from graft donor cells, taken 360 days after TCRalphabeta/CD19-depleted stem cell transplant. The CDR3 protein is CASRYLAGGQFF. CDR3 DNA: TGTGCCAGCAGATACCTAGCGGGAGGGCAGTTCTTC. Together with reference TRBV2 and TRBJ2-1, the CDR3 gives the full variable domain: EPEVTQTPSHQVTQMGQEVILRCVPISNHLYFYWYRQILGQKVEFLVSFYNNEISEKSEIFDDQFSVERPDGSNFTLKIRSTKLEDSAMYFCASRYLAGGQFFGPGTRLTVL.